This T cell receptor (beta chain) was identified in a study of blood T cell repertoires in COVID-19. Study background: Samples representing acute and convalescent COVID-19 were sourced from the United States, Italy and Spain. Sample material is recorded as cDNA or gDNA derived from T cells, B-cell-depleted T cells, or PBMCs.

Original processing methods: Reference gene primer amplification in the assay estimated nucleated cell counts. The table came from immunoSEQ multiplex PCR; TCRdb's copy has only in-frame clones and leaves some out. That table is the source of V, J and clone size, and D and trimming were worked out from the DNA. The repertoire consists of around 270,000 clones, with 88% occurring once and the leading ten covering 4%. J gave up 4 bases and V 3 bases, and 8 bases lay outside the gene matches. The CDR3 is 17 residues long. The germline CDR1 and CDR2 sequences are LNHDA and SQIVND (reference sequence). The source of this sequence is a man in his 60s who had recovered from COVID-19. Sequencing was carried out using peripheral blood. The chain has TRBV19 and TRBJ2-3; TRBD2 aligns across 12 bases. CDR3 region: CASSIASGGAKADTQYF. CDR3 sequence (DNA): TGTGCCAGTAGTATTGCTAGCGGGGGGGCCAAAGCAGATACGCAGTATTTT.